This TCR beta chain is drawn from a study of shared clonotypes between healthy human individuals. The study's findings and limits: Sharing across a few donors was seen in 4% to 5.5% of naive CD4 clonotypes.

A remark on this clone: No antigen is known for it.

Splitting the CD4+ cells yielded a CD45RA+ naive subset and a CD45RA-negative memory subset. Germline lookup yields CDR1 SNHLY and CDR2 FYNNEI. The CDR3 sequence is 18 residues long. Germline trimming cut 10 bases from V and 2 bases from J; bases unmatched to any gene: 20. Investigators spread the genomic DNA of each subset evenly over several immunoSEQ plates. Using about 190 ng DNA, about 30,000 T cell genomes, the sorted-subset replicate PCRs were run. TCRdb's table, derived via immunoSEQ multiplex PCR, lists solely in-frame clones and lacks some. The repertoire has about 2.4 million clones, approximately 94% of them found once; the top ten carry 0.14%.

Sequenced input: naive CD4+ T cells sorted from blood. The subset here: CD45RA+ positively selected. The V and J genes are TRBV2 and TRBJ2-5; TRBD2 aligns across 9 bases. The receptor's source is a man between 18 and 29 years old in good health. The CDR3 spells CAMGGGARAGGLQETQYF. DNA for the CDR3: TGTGCCATGGGCGGGGGCGCCCGGGCGGGAGGGTTGCAAGAGACCCAGTACTTC.